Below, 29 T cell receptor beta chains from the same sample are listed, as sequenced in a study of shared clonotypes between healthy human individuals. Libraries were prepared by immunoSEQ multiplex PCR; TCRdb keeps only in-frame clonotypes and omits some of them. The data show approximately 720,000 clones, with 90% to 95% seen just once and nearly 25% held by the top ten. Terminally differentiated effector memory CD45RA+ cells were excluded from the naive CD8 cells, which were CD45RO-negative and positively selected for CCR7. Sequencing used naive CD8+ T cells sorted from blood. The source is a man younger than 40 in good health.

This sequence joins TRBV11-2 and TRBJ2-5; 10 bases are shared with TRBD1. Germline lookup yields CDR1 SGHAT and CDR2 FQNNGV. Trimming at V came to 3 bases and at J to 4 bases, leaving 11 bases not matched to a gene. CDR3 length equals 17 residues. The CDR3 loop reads CASSFGGGQGVRETQYF. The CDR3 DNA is TGTGCCAGCAGCTTCGGAGGTGGACAGGGGGTCCGAGAGACCCAGTACTTC.

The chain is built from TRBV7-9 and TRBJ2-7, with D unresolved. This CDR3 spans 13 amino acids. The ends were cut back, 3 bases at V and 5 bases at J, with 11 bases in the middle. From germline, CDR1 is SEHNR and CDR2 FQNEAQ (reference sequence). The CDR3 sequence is CASSFWQLNEQYF. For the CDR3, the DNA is TGTGCCAGCAGCTTCTGGCAGTTGAACGAGCAGTACTTC.

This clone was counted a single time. For the CDR3, the DNA is TGTGCCAGCAGTTTCTCGGACAGGCTCGACGAGCAGTACTTC. The encoded protein is CASSFSDRLDEQYF. The chain uses TRBV28 and TRBJ2-7, with 7 bases identical to TRBD1. V trimming: 3 bases; J trimming: 5 bases; junction bases outside the gene matches: 7. CDR1 is MDHEN, CDR2 SYDVKM, per germline. CDR3 size: 14 residues.

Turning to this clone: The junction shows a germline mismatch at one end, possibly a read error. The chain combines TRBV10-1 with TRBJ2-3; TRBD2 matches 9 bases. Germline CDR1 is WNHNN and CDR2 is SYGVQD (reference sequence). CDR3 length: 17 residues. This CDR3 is CTSSDHTSGSSTDTQYF. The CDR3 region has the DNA TGCACCAGCAGTGACCATACTAGCGGGTCTAGCACAGATACGCAGTATTTT.

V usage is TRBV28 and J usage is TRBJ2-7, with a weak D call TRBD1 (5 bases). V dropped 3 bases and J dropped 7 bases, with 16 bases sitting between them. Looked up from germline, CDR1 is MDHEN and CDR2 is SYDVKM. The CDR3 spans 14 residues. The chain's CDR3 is CASSFLLGVREQYF. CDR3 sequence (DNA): TGTGCCAGCAGTTTTCTTTTAGGGGTTCGGGAGCAGTACTTC. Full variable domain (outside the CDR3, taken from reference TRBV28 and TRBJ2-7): DVKVTQSSRYLVKRTGEKVFLECVQDMDHENMFWYRQDPGLGLRLIYFSYDVKMKEKGDIPEGYSVSREKKERFSLILESASTNQTSMYLCASSFLLGVREQYFGPGTRLTVT.

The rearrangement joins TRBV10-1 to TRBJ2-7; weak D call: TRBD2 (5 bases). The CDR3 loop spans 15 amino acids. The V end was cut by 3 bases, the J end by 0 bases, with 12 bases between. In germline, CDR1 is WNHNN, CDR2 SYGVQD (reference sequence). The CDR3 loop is CASSDFSDNSYEQYF. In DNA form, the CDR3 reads TGCGCCAGCAGTGATTTTAGCGACAACTCCTACGAGCAGTACTTC.

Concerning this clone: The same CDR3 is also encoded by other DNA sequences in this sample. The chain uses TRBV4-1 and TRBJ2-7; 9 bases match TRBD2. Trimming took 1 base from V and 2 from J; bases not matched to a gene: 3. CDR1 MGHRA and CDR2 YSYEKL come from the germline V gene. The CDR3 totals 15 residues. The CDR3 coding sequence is TGCGCCAGCAGCCAAGGGGCGGGAGGGGCCTACGAGCAGTACTTC. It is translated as CASSQGAGGAYEQYF.

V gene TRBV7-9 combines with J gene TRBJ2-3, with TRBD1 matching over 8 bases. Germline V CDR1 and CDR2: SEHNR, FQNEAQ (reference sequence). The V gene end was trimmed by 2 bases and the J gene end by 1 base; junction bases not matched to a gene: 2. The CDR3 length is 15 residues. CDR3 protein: CASSLLDRGTDTQYF. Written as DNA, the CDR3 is TGTGCCAGCAGCTTACTGGACAGGGGCACAGATACGCAGTATTTT.

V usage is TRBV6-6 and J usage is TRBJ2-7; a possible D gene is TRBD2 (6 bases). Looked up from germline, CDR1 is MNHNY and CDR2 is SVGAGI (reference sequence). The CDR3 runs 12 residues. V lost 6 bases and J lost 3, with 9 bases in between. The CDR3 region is CASRGLGYEQYF. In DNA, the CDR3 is TGTGCCAGCAGGGGACTGGGCTACGAGCAGTACTTC.

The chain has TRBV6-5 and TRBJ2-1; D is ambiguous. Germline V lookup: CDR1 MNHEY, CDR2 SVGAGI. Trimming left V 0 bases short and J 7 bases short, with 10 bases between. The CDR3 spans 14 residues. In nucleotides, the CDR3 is TGTGCCAGCAGTTACTCGGGGTACTCGAATGAGCAGTTCTTC. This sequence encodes CASSYSGYSNEQFF.

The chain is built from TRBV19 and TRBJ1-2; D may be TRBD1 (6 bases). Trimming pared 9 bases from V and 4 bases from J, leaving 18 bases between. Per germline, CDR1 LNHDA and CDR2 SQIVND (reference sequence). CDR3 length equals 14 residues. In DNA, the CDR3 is TGTGCCAGCCTTGTCGGAGGGGGGGCCTATGGCTACACCTTC. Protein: CASLVGGGAYGYTF.

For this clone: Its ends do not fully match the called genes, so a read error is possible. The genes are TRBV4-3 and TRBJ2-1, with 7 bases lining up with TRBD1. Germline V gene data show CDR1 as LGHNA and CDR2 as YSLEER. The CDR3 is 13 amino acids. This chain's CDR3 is CASSQDGEGAPVF. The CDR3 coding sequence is TGCGCCAGCAGCCAAGATGGTGAGGGGGCGCCGGTCTTC.

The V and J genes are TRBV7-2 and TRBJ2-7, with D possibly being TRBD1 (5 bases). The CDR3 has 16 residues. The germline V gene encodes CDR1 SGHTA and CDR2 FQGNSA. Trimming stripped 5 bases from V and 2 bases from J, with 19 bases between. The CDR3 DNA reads TGTGCCAGCAGCCCGATGGGGCAGGGCTTTACCTACGAGCAGTACTTC. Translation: CASSPMGQGFTYEQYF. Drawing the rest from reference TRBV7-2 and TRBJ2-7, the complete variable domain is GAGVSQSPSNKVTEKGKDVELRCDPISGHTALYWYRQSLGQGLEFLIYFQGNSAPDKSGLPSDRFSAERTGGSVSTLTIQRTQQEDSAVYLCASSPMGQGFTYEQYFGPGTRLTVT.

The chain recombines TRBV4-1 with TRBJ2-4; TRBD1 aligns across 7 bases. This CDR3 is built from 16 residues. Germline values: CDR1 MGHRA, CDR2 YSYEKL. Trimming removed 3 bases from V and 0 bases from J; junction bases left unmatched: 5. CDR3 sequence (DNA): TGCGCCAGCAGCCAGGGGACAGTACTAGCCAAAAACATTCAGTACTTC. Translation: CASSQGTVLAKNIQYF.

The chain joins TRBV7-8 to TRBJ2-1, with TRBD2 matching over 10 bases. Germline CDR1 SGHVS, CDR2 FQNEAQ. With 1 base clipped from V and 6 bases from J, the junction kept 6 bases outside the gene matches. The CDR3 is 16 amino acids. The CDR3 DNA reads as TGTGCCAGCAGCTTAGAGGTACTAGCGGGACGCAATGAGCAGTTCTTC. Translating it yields CASSLEVLAGRNEQFF.

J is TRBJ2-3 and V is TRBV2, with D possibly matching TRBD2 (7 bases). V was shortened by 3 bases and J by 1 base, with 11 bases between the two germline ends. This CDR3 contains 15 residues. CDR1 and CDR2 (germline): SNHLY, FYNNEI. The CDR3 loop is CASSEGGPRTDTQYF. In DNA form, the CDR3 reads TGTGCCAGCAGTGAGGGGGGGCCTCGCACAGATACGCAGTATTTT.

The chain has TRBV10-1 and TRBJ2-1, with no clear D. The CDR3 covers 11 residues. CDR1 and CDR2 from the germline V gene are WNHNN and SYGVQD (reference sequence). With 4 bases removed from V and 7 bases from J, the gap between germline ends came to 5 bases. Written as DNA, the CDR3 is TGCGCCAGCAGTGCGCTAAATGAGCAGTTCTTC. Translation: CASSALNEQFF.

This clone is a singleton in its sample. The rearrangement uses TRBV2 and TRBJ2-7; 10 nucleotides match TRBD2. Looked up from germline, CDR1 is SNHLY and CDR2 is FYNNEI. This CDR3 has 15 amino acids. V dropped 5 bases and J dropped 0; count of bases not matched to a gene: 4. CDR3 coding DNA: TGTGCCAGCAGTTATCTAGCGGGAGTCTCCTACGAGCAGTACTTC. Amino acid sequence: CASSYLAGVSYEQYF.

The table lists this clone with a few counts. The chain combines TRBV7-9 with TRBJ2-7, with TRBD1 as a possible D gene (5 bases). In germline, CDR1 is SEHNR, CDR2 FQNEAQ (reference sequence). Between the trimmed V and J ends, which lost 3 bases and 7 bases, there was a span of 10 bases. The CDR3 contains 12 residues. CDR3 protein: CASSFGAGEQYF. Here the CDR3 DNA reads TGTGCCAGCAGCTTTGGGGCTGGGGAGCAGTACTTC.

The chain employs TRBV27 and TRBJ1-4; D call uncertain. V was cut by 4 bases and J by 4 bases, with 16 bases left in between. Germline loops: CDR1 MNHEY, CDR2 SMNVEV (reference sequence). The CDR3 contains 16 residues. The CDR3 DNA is TGTGCCAGCAGTTCCGCAATGGCGCGGGATAATGAAAAACTGTTTTTT. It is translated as CASSSAMARDNEKLFF.

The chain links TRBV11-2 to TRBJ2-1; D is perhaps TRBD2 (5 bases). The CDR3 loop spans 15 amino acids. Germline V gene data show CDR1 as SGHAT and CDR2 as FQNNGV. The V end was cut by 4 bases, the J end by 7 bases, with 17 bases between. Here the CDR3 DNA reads TGTGCCAGCAGCTCCAAATTCCCCCCGGGGAATGAGCAGTTCTTC. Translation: CASSSKFPPGNEQFF. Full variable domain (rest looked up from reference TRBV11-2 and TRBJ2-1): EAGVAQSPRYKIIEKRQSVAFWCNPISGHATLYWYQQILGQGPKLLIQFQNNGVVDDSQLPKDRFSAERLKGVDSTLKIQPAKLEDSAVYLCASSSKFPPGNEQFFGPGTRLTVL.

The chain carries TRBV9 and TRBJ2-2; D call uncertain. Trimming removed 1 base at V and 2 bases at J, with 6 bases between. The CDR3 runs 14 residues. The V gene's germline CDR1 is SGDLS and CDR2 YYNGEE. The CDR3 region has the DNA TGTGCCAGCAGCGTAACAGAAAACACCGGGGAGCTGTTTTTT. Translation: CASSVTENTGELFF.

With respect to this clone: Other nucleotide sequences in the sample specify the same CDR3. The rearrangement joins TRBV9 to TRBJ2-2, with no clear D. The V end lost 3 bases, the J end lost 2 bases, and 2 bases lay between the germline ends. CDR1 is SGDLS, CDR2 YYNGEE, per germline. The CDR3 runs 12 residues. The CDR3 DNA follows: TGTGCCAGCAGCGAAAACACCGGGGAGCTGTTTTTT. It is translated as CASSENTGELFF.

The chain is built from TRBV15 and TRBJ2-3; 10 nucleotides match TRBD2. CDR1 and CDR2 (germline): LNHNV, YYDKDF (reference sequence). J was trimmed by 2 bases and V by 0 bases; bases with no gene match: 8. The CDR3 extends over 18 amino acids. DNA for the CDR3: TGTGCCACCAGCAGAGACCTAGCGGGAGAGGGTTCCACAGATACGCAGTATTTT. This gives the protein CATSRDLAGEGSTDTQYF.

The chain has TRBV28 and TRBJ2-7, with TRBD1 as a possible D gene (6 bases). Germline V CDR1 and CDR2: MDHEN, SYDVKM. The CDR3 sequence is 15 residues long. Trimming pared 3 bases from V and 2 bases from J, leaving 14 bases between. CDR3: CASSLGQGTPYEQYF. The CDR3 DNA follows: TGTGCCAGCAGTTTGGGGCAGGGGACCCCCTACGAGCAGTACTTC.

CDR3 DNA: TGCGCCAGCAGCCAATCCTGGGCAGGGACCTACGAGCAGTACTTC. This codes for CASSQSWAGTYEQYF. The chain joins TRBV4-1 to TRBJ2-7, with D perhaps matching TRBD1 (5 bases). The CDR3 has 15 residues. V lost 2 bases to trimming and J lost 2 bases, with 13 bases between them. The germline CDR1 and CDR2 sequences are MGHRA and YSYEKL.

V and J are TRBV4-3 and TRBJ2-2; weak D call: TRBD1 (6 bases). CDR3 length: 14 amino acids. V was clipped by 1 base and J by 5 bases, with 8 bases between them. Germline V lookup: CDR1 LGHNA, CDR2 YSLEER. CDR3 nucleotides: TGCGCCAGCAGCCAAGTTCAGGGGACCGGGGAGCTGTTTTTT. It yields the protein CASSQVQGTGELFF.

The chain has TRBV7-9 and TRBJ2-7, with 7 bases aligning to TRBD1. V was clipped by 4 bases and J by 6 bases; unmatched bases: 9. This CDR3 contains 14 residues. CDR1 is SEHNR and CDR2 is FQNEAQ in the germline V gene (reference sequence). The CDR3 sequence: CASSSDRESFEQYF. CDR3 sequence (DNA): TGTGCCAGCAGCTCTGACAGGGAATCTTTCGAGCAGTACTTC. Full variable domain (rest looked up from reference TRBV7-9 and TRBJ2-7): DTGVSQNPRHKITKRGQNVTFRCDPISEHNRLYWYRQTLGQGPEFLTYFQNEAQLEKSRLLSDRFSAERPKGSFSTLEIQRTEQGDSAMYLCASSSDRESFEQYFGPGTRLTVT.

For the CDR3, the DNA is TGTGCCCCAATAGCCCCGGGGGAAAGGTACAATGAGCAGTTCTTC. It encodes CAPIAPGERYNEQFF. The chain combines TRBV28 with TRBJ2-1, with D tentatively TRBD2 (6 bases). This CDR3 has 15 amino acids. Trimming pared 11 bases from V and 4 bases from J, leaving 21 bases between. CDR1 is MDHEN, CDR2 SYDVKM, per germline.